Below, 8 T cell receptor beta chains from the same sample are listed, as sequenced in a study of T cells after yellow fever vaccination. TCRdb passed the 5' RACE reads through MiXCR, listing each CDR3 protein once. The sample lists 250,000 to 350,000 distinct CDR3 sequences, around 7.3% seen once, with roughly 19% in the top ten. Sequences were derived from PBMCs, sampled 45 days after the first yellow fever vaccination. Source of these receptors: a man aged 18 to 29 who received the YFV17D yellow fever vaccine.

Note on this clonotype: One end of the junction fails to match germline, which may point to a read error. The chain uses TRBV5-5 and TRBJ2-3; TRBD1 is a possible D gene (6 bases). Germline V gene lookup returns CDR1 SGHKS and CDR2 YYEKEE (reference sequence). This CDR3 is built from 14 residues. CDR3: CARLRWGLTDTRYF. In nucleotides, the CDR3 is TGTGCCAGGTTGAGGTGGGGGCTCACAGATACGCGGTATTTT.

This chain joins TRBV7-2 and TRBJ2-2; D is possibly TRBD2 (6 bases). This CDR3 region has 12 residues. Trimming cost V 11 bases and J 7 bases, with 14 bases left between them. The V gene's germline CDR1 is SGHTA and CDR2 FQGNSA. The CDR3 nucleotides are TGTGCCGCGGAGGGTGGGCACGGGGAGCTGTTTTTT. This sequence encodes CAAEGGHGELFF.

This chain connects TRBV4-1 to TRBJ1-2, with D unresolved. V lost 6 bases and J lost 4, with 12 bases in between. CDR3 length: 13 residues. CDR1 is MGHRA and CDR2 is YSYEKL in the germline V gene. The CDR3 DNA sequence: TGCGCCAGCAGGTCAGAGAAGATCTATGGCTACACCTTC. Protein sequence: CASRSEKIYGYTF.

The chain couples TRBV4-1 to TRBJ1-5; 7 bases align to TRBD1. The germline CDR1 and CDR2 sequences are MGHRA and YSYEKL. There are 16 residues in the CDR3. V gave up 0 bases and J gave up 4 bases; unmatched junction bases: 6. The CDR3 DNA reads TGCGCCAGCAGCCAAGAGAAGAGGGACAGTAATCAGCCCCAGCATTTT. It codes for CASSQEKRDSNQPQHF.

The chain couples TRBV7-2 to TRBJ2-6, with D perhaps TRBD2 (7 bases). The germline V and J ends were trimmed by 5 bases and 2 bases, with 16 bases remaining between them. The V gene's germline CDR1 is SGHTA and CDR2 FQGNSA. The CDR3 is 17 residues long. The CDR3 region has the DNA TGTGCCAGCAGCCCGAGGGGGGGTCGCACTGGGGCCAACGTCCTGACTTTC. Translating gives CASSPRGGRTGANVLTF.

This clonotype came up a few times. This chain links TRBV28 with TRBJ1-2; perhaps TRBD1 as D (6 bases). The CDR3 has 15 residues. Germline CDR1 MDHEN, CDR2 SYDVKM. With 1 base removed from V and 5 bases from J, the gap between germline ends came to 14 bases. The CDR3 sequence: CASSLLVGQAYGYTF. CDR3 bases: TGTGCCAGCAGTTTATTGGTGGGACAAGCATATGGCTACACCTTC.

In this sample, this clonotype turned up a few times. This chain connects TRBV27 to TRBJ2-5, with TRBD2 matching 15 bases. V lost 4 bases and J lost 4; bases outside the gene matches: 7. The germline CDR1 and CDR2 sequences are MNHEY and SMNVEV (reference sequence). The CDR3 loop spans 17 amino acids. CDR3 protein: CASSWGLAGGRGETQYF. The CDR3 DNA follows: TGTGCCAGCAGTTGGGGACTAGCGGGGGGAAGGGGAGAGACCCAGTACTTC.

This clonotype was detected a few times. The chain combines TRBV7-9 with TRBJ1-1; D is possibly TRBD1 (6 bases). V was shortened by 2 bases and J by 6 bases, with 19 bases between the two germline ends. Germline V gives CDR1 SEHNR, CDR2 FQNEAQ (reference sequence). This CDR3 comprises 16 residues. The DNA for the CDR3 is TGTGCCAGCAGCTTACCCGGGCGGGGGCGTATCCCTGAAGCTTTCTTT. Protein: CASSLPGRGRIPEAFF.